This T cell receptor (beta chain) was captured in a study of monozygotic twins with inflammatory bowel disease. This CDR3 has 16 amino acids. Germline lookup yields CDR1 MNHEY and CDR2 SVGAGI. TCRdb reanalyzed the 5' RACE reads and collapses them to one entry per CDR3 protein, without DNA. The sample holds 190,000 or so distinct CDR3 sequences. The specimen was blood. This sequence originates from a human donor with ulcerative colitis or Crohn's disease, or a healthy co-twin of an affected twin (not recorded which). The V and J genes are TRBV6-5 and TRBJ1-1; the D gene TCRdb calls, TRBD1, cannot be checked with no DNA. CDR3 amino acids: CASSYVRASGDTEAFF.